The following is a T cell receptor beta chain sequence with its context. Antigen: not known. The data stem from a study of long-term antiretroviral therapy in people with HIV. Researchers report immunoSEQ v3.0 was run at survey level. The repertoire was sequenced with immunoSEQ multiplex PCR; TCRdb's copy has only in-frame clones and lacks some. The sample holds about 24,000 clones, over 80% seen once. Every one of the donors gave at least one pre-ART PBMC sample and at least two post-ART PBMC samples. The CDR3 is 11 residues long. V was clipped by 2 bases and J by 5 bases, with 3 bases between them. Germline V gene data show CDR1 as SNHLY and CDR2 as FYNNEI. Overall study findings and caveats: Despite increasing after ART, diversity remained lower than that of transplant donor controls. Versus controls, repertoires in people with HIV had narrower CDR3 length ranges.

The sequence came from a man aged 50-59 years with HIV. V usage is TRBV2 and J usage is TRBJ1-2, with unresolved D. This specimen was unsorted PBMCs, taken 1.8 years before starting antiretroviral therapy. The CDR3 protein is CASSEWYGYTF. For the CDR3, the DNA is TGTGCCAGCAGTGAATGGTATGGCTACACCTTC.